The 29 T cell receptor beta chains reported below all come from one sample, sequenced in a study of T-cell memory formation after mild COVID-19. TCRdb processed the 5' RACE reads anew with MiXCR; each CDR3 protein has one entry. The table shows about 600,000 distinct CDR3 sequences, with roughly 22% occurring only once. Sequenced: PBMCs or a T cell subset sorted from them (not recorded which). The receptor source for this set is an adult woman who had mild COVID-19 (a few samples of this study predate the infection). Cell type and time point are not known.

CDR3: CASSPGSSSSYEQYF. The CDR3, as DNA: TGTGCCAGCTCTCCCGGGTCCTCGAGCTCCTACGAGCAGTACTTC. The genes are TRBV18 and TRBJ2-7; D is ambiguous. Germline lookup yields CDR1 KGHSH and CDR2 LQKENI. This CDR3 is 15 amino acids long. Between the trimmed V and J ends, which lost 6 bases and 0 bases, there was a span of 15 bases.

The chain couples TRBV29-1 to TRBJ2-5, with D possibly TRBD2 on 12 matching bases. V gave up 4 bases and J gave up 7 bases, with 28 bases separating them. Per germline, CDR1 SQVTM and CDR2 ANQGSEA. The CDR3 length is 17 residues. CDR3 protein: CSVVPGQGAGLAGTQYF. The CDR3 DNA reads TGCAGCGTTGTCCCCGGACAGGGGGCGGGACTAGCGGGGACCCAGTACTTC.

CDR3 sequence reads: CSGQGGDEQFF. CDR3 in DNA: TGCAGTGGACAGGGGGGGGATGAGCAGTTCTTC. The chain links TRBV20-1 to TRBJ2-1; 9 positions match TRBD1. This CDR3 has 11 residues. Trimming took 7 bases from V and 8 from J; bases not matched to a gene: 3. From germline, CDR1 is DFQATT and CDR2 SNEGSKA (reference sequence).

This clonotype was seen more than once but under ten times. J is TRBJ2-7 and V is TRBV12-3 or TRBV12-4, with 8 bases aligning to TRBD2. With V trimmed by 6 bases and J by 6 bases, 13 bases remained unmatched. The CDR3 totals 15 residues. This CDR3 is CASSQSRGGPSEQYF. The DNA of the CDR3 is TGTGCCAGCAGCCAGAGTCGGGGGGGGCCCAGCGAGCAGTACTTC.

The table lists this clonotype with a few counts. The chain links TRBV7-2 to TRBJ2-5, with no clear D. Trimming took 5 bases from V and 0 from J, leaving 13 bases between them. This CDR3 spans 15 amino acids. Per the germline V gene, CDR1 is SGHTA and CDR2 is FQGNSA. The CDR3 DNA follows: TGTGCCAGCAGCGCCCAAGAGTGGTACCAAGAGACCCAGTACTTC. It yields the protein CASSAQEWYQETQYF.

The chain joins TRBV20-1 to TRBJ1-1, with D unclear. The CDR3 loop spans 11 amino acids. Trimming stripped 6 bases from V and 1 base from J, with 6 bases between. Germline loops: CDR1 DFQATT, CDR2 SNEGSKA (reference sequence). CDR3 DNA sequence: TGCAGTGCCGGGAGGAACACTGAAGCTTTCTTT. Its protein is CSAGRNTEAFF.

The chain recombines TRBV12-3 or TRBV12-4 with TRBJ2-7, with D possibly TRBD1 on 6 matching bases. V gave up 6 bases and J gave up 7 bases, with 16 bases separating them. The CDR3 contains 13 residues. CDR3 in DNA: TGTGCCAGCAGAACTACAGGGCTGGGTGAGCAGTACTTC. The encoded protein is CASRTTGLGEQYF.

The DNA of the CDR3 is TGCAGCGTGGCCCGGACAGGACAAGAGACCCAGTACTTC. Residues: CSVARTGQETQYF. The chain couples TRBV29-1 to TRBJ2-5; 7 nucleotides agree with TRBD1. V lost 6 bases and J lost 2; bases outside the gene matches: 6. Germline CDR1 SQVTM, CDR2 ANQGSEA. The CDR3 has 13 amino acids.

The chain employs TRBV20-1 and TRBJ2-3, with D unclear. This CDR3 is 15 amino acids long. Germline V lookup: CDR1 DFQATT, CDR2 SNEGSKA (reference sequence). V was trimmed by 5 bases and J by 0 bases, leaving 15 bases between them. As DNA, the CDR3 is TGCAGTGCTGCGCGGAACGCCCCTAGCACAGATACGCAGTATTTT. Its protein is CSAARNAPSTDTQYF.

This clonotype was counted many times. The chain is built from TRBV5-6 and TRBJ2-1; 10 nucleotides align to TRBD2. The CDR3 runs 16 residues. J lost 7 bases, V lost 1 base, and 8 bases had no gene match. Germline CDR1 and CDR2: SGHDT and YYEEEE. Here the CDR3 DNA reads TGTGCCAGCAGCTTGACGCTAGCGGGAGAGTTGAATGAGCAGTTCTTC. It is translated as CASSLTLAGELNEQFF.

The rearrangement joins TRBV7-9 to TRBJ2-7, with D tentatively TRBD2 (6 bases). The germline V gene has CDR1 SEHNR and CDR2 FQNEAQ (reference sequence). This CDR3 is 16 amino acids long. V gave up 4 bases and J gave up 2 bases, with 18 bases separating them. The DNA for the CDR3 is TGTGCCAGCAGCTCAAGAGGCGCCGGAGGGCCCTACGAGCAGTACTTC. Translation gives CASSSRGAGGPYEQYF.

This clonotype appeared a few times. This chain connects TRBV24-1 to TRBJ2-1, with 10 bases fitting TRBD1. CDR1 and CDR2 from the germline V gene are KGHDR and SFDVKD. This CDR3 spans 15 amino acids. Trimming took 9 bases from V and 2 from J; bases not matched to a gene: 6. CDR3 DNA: TGTGCCACCCAACGGGGACAGGGGACCTACAATGAGCAGTTCTTC. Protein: CATQRGQGTYNEQFF.

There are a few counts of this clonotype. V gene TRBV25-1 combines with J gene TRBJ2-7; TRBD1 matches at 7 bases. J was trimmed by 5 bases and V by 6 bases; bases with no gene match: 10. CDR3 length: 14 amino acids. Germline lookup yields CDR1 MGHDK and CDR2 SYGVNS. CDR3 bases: TGTGCCAGCAGCCCCCCAGGGGGTAGAGACGAGCAGTACTTC. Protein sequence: CASSPPGGRDEQYF.

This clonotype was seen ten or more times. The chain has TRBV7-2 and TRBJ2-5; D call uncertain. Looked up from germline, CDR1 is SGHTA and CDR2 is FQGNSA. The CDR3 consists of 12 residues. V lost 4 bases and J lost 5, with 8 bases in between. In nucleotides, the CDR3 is TGTGCCAGCAGCTCGTACGGGGAGACCCAGTACTTC. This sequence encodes CASSSYGETQYF. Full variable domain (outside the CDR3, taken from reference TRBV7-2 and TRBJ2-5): GAGVSQSPSNKVTEKGKDVELRCDPISGHTALYWYRQSLGQGLEFLIYFQGNSAPDKSGLPSDRFSAERTGGSVSTLTIQRTQQEDSAVYLCASSSYGETQYFGPGTRLLVL.

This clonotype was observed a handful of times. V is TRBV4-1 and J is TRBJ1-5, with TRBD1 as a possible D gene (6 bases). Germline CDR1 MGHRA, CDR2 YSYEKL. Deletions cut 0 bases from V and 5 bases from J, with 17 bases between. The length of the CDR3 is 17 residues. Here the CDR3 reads CASSQETPGGLDQPQHF. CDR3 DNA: TGCGCCAGCAGCCAAGAGACCCCCGGGGGGCTGGATCAGCCCCAGCATTTT.

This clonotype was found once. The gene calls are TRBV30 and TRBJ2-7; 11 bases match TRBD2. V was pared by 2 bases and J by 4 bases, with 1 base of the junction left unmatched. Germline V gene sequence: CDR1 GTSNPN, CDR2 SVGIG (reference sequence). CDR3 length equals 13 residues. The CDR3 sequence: CAWSTSGGYEQYF. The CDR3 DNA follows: TGTGCCTGGAGTACTAGCGGGGGATACGAGCAGTACTTC.

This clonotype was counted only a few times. The CDR3 sequence is CASSLANIGGEKLFF. The CDR3 region has the DNA TGCGCCAGCAGCTTGGCGAACATCGGGGGTGAAAAACTGTTTTTT. This chain joins TRBV5-1 and TRBJ1-4, with D perhaps matching TRBD1 (5 bases). The germline V gene encodes CDR1 SGHRS and CDR2 YFSETQ. V lost 0 bases and J lost 7, with 13 bases in between. The CDR3 totals 15 residues.

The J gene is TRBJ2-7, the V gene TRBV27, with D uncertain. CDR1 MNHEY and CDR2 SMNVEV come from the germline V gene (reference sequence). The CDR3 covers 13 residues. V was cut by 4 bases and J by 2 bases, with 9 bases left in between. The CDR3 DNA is TGTGCCAGCAGTTCCGAAGCCGCCTACGAGCAGTACTTC. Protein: CASSSEAAYEQYF.

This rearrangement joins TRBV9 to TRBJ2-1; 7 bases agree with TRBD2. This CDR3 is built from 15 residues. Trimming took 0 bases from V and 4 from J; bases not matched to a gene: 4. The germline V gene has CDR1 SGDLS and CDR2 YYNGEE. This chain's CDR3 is CASSVGGRDYNEQFF. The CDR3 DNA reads TGTGCCAGCAGCGTAGGAGGGAGGGATTACAATGAGCAGTTCTTC.

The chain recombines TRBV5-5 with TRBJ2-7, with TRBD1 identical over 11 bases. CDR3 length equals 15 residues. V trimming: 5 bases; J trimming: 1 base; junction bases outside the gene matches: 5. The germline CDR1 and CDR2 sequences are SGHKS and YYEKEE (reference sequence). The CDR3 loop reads CASRVGTGGSYEQYF. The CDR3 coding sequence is TGTGCCAGCAGAGTAGGGACAGGGGGTTCCTACGAGCAGTACTTC.

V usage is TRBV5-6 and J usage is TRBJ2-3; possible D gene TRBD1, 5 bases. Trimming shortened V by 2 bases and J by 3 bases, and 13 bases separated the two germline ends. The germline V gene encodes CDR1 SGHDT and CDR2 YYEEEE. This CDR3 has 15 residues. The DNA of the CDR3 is TGTGCCAGCAGCTTAGGCAGGGTGTGGACAGATACGCAGTATTTT. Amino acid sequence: CASSLGRVWTDTQYF. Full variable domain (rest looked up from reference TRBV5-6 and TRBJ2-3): DAGVTQSPTHLIKTRGQQVTLRCSPKSGHDTVSWYQQALGQGPQFIFQYYEEEERQRGNFPDRFSGHQFPNYSSELNVNALLLGDSALYLCASSLGRVWTDTQYFGPGTRLTVL.

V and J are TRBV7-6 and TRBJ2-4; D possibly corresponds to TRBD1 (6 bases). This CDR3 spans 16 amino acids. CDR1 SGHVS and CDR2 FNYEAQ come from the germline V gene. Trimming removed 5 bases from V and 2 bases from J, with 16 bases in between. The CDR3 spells CASSRMTGLTKNIQYF. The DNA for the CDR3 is TGTGCCAGCAGCAGAATGACAGGCCTGACCAAAAACATTCAGTACTTC.

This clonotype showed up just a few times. DNA of the CDR3: TGTGCCAGCAGTTACTCGAAGACCCCCTGGGGCGAGACCCAGTACTTC. This encodes CASSYSKTPWGETQYF. J is TRBJ2-5 and V is TRBV6-5; weak D call: TRBD1 (5 bases). Trimming removed 0 bases from V and 5 bases from J, with 16 bases in between. Germline CDR1 and CDR2: MNHEY and SVGAGI. This CDR3 comprises 16 residues.

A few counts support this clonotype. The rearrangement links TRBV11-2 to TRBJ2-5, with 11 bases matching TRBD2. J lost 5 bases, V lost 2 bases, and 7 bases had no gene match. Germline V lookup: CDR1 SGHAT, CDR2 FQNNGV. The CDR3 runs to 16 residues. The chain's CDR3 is CASSLSASGGPETQYF. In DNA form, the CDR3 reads TGTGCCAGCAGCTTATCGGCTAGCGGGGGGCCGGAGACCCAGTACTTC.

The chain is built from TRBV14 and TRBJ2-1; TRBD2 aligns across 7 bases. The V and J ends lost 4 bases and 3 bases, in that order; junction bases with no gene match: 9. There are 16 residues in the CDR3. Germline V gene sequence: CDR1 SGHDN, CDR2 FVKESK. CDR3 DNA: TGTGCCAGCAGCCCCCCAGGACTAGTGAGCTACAATGAGCAGTTCTTC. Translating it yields CASSPPGLVSYNEQFF.

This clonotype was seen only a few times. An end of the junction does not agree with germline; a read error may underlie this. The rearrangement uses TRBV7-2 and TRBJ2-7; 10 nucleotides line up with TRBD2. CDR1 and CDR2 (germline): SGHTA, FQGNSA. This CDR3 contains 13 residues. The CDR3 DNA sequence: TGTGCCAGCAGCTTAGAAAGCGGGAGGGCCGAGTCTTTC. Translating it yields CASSLESGRAESF.

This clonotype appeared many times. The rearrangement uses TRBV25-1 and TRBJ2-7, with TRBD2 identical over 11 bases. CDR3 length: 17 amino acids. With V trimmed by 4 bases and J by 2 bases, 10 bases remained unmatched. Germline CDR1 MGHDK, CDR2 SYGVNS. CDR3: CASSARLGTSGTYEQYF. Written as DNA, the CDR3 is TGTGCCAGCAGTGCGCGCCTCGGGACTAGCGGAACCTACGAGCAGTACTTC.

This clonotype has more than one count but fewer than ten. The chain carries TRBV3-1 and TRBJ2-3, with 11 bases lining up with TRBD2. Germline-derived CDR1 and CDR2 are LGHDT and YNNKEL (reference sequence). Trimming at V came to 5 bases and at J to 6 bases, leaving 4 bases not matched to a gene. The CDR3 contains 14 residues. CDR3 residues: CASSYRLAGDTQYF. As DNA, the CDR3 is TGTGCCAGCAGCTATAGACTAGCGGGGGATACGCAGTATTTT.

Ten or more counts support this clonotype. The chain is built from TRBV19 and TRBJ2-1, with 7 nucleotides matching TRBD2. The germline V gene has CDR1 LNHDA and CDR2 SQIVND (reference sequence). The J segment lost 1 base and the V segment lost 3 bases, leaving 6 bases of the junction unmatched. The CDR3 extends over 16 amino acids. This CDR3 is CASSIAASGSYNEQFF. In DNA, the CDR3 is TGTGCCAGTAGTATCGCGGCTAGCGGATCCTACAATGAGCAGTTCTTC.